The 20 T cell receptor beta chains presented below share a single source sample, sequenced in a study of human T cells and chemical hapten exposure. MiXCR, applied by TCRdb to the RACE reads, yields one record per CDR3 protein. This sample has approximately 38,000 distinct CDR3 sequences; about 10% occur once, and the top ten carry about 5.9%. This sample's time point: pre-sensitization, week 0. Specified treatment: therapeutic diphenylcyclopropenone sensitization with weekly scalp DPC. The specimen was whole blood, collected in connection with sensitization to the hapten diphenylcyclopropenone (DPC). The receptors stem from a young man with alopecia areata. Some clones in this sample may be carry-over from other donors' samples.

This clonotype came up a few times. The chain uses TRBV11-1 and TRBJ2-5; the match to TRBD2 covers 10 bases. CDR1 and CDR2 (germline): SGHAT, FQDESV (reference sequence). The CDR3 covers 15 residues. The V gene end was trimmed by 5 bases and the J gene end by 5 bases; junction bases not matched to a gene: 8. The CDR3 sequence is CASSPSGGASETQYF. Written as DNA, the CDR3 is TGTGCCAGCAGCCCAAGCGGGGGGGCCTCGGAGACCCAGTACTTC.

At least ten counts were recorded for this clonotype. V is TRBV5-1 and J is TRBJ2-1; 7 bases match TRBD2. Germline CDR1 SGHRS, CDR2 YFSETQ. The CDR3 runs 16 residues. Germline trimming cut 4 bases from V and 0 bases from J; bases unmatched to any gene: 7. The CDR3 bases are TGCGCCAGCAGCCCCGGGACTACCCCCTCCTACAATGAGCAGTTCTTC. Translated, it gives CASSPGTTPSYNEQFF.

At least ten counts were recorded for this clonotype. V usage is TRBV6-6 and J usage is TRBJ2-3, with 8 bases fitting TRBD2. CDR3 length equals 16 residues. After removal of 0 bases from V and 4 bases from J, the junction contained 6 bases not matched to a gene. The germline V gene encodes CDR1 MNHNY and CDR2 SVGAGI (reference sequence). CDR3 amino acids: CASSYSKAGAPDTQYF. CDR3 sequence (DNA): TGTGCCAGCAGTTACTCGAAAGCGGGAGCGCCAGATACGCAGTATTTT.

This clonotype was found many times. The chain has TRBV18 and TRBJ1-1, with unresolved D. The CDR3 spans 13 residues. From germline, CDR1 is KGHSH and CDR2 LQKENI. Trimming took off 3 bases at V and 0 bases at J, with 5 bases between the two ends. The CDR3 DNA reads TGTGCCAGCTCACCCACGATGAACACTGAAGCTTTCTTT. Protein sequence: CASSPTMNTEAFF.

V usage is TRBV4-1 and J usage is TRBJ2-5, with 8 bases identical to TRBD2. Germline CDR1 MGHRA, CDR2 YSYEKL. The CDR3 runs 17 residues. V shed 0 bases and J 3 bases; nucleotides not matched to a gene: 9. The CDR3 reads CASSQDLGGGRKETQYF. In nucleotides, the CDR3 is TGCGCCAGCAGCCAAGATCTCGGGGGGGGTAGAAAAGAGACCCAGTACTTC.

This clonotype was seen ten or more times. The CDR3, as DNA: TGTGCCAGCAGTGAGGGCACCGGGGAGCTGTTTTTT. Its protein product is CASSEGTGELFF. This chain uses TRBV6-4 with TRBJ2-2, with unresolved D. Germline values: CDR1 MRHNA, CDR2 SNTAGT. CDR3 length: 12 residues. V was cut by 3 bases and J by 4 bases, with 3 bases left in between.

V and J are TRBV12-3 or TRBV12-4 and TRBJ2-1; D may be TRBD2 (5 bases). V was pared by 7 bases and J by 0 bases, with 13 bases between. This CDR3 region has 15 residues. Here the CDR3 DNA reads TGTGCCAGCATCCAAGCGGAAAGCTCCTACAATGAGCAGTTCTTC. This translates into CASIQAESSYNEQFF.

V and J are TRBV7-9 and TRBJ2-1; D not resolved. V lost 2 bases to trimming and J lost 6 bases, with 8 bases between them. Germline CDR1 reads SEHNR; CDR2 reads FQNEAQ (reference sequence). This CDR3 is 13 amino acids long. The DNA for the CDR3 is TGTGCCAGCAGCTTATGGCGAACCAATGAGCAGTTCTTC. This sequence encodes CASSLWRTNEQFF.

The chain carries TRBV20-1 and TRBJ2-3; D remains unclear. Per germline, CDR1 DFQATT and CDR2 SNEGSKA (reference sequence). The CDR3 has 14 amino acids. Deletions cut 6 bases from V and 2 bases from J, with 15 bases between. CDR3 loop: CSAHSGQLTDTQYF. CDR3 sequence (DNA): TGCAGTGCCCATAGTGGGCAGCTCACAGATACGCAGTATTTT.

This clonotype was found a few times. The rearrangement joins TRBV20-1 to TRBJ2-3, with D perhaps matching TRBD2 (5 bases). The CDR3 covers 13 residues. Per the germline V gene, CDR1 is DFQATT and CDR2 is SNEGSKA (reference sequence). The CDR3 DNA reads TGCAGCGTTTTGAGCGGTGGCACAGATACGCAGTATTTT. It encodes CSVLSGGTDTQYF.

There are a few counts of this clonotype. The chain recombines TRBV7-7 with TRBJ2-3, with 10 bases matching TRBD2. Germline CDR1 SSHAT, CDR2 FNYEAQ (reference sequence). This CDR3 has 15 residues. V lost 0 bases, J lost 6 bases, and 3 bases stayed unmatched. Here the CDR3 reads CASSLAASGSDTQYF. For the CDR3, the DNA is TGTGCCAGCAGCTTAGCGGCTAGCGGGAGTGATACGCAGTATTTT.

V gene TRBV11-2 combines with J gene TRBJ1-6; D is unclear. Germline lookup yields CDR1 SGHAT and CDR2 FQNNGV. Deletions cut 3 bases from V and 8 bases from J, with 5 bases between. The CDR3 is 12 amino acids. CDR3 amino acids: CASSFSDSPLHF. The CDR3 nucleotides are TGTGCCAGCAGCTTCAGCGATTCACCCCTCCACTTT. Looking up the rest from reference TRBV11-2 and TRBJ1-6 gives the full variable domain: EAGVAQSPRYKIIEKRQSVAFWCNPISGHATLYWYQQILGQGPKLLIQFQNNGVVDDSQLPKDRFSAERLKGVDSTLKIQPAKLEDSAVYLCASSFSDSPLHFGNGTRLTVT.

This clonotype was counted many times. J is TRBJ1-4 and V is TRBV6-5; a weak D match, TRBD1 (5 bases). The V gene's germline CDR1 is MNHEY and CDR2 SVGAGI. This CDR3 has 15 residues. Trimming took off 4 bases at V and 8 bases at J, with 17 bases between the two ends. CDR3: CASSSTATLGEKLFF. For the CDR3, the DNA is TGTGCCAGCAGTTCGACAGCCACCCTGGGCGAAAAACTGTTTTTT.

This clonotype was seen only a few times. The chain has TRBV7-2 and TRBJ1-5, with D unresolved. Trimming removed 0 bases at V and 0 bases at J, with 6 bases between. This CDR3 region has 15 residues. The germline CDR1 and CDR2 sequences are SGHTA and FQGNSA. The CDR3 DNA is TGTGCCAGCAGCTTAGCACTGTATAGCAATCAGCCCCAGCATTTT. Amino acid sequence: CASSLALYSNQPQHF.

CDR3 sequence (DNA): TGTGCCAGCAGCTTATGGACACCTGGGGCCAACGTCCTGACTTTC. It encodes CASSLWTPGANVLTF. The chain joins TRBV11-2 to TRBJ2-6; D might be TRBD1 (5 bases). The CDR3 totals 15 residues. The germline V and J ends were trimmed by 2 bases and 2 bases, with 7 bases remaining between them. CDR1 and CDR2 from the germline V gene are SGHAT and FQNNGV.

The V gene is TRBV6-2 or TRBV6-3, the J gene TRBJ2-7; D is undetermined. CDR1 and CDR2 (germline): MNHEY, SVGEGT. CDR3 length equals 14 residues. V gave up 2 bases and J gave up 2 bases, with 10 bases separating them. CDR3 residues: CASSYRRDPYEQYV. CDR3 in DNA: TGTGCCAGCAGTTACCGTAGAGATCCCTACGAGCAGTACGTC.

This chain links TRBV24-1 with TRBJ2-5; perhaps TRBD1 as D (5 bases). The V and J ends lost 3 bases and 2 bases respectively, with 12 bases between them. The CDR3 extends over 15 amino acids. Germline CDR1 reads KGHDR; CDR2 reads SFDVKD. CDR3 DNA sequence: TGTGCCACCAGTGATCCCAGGGATACTCAAGAGACCCAGTACTTC. Translating gives CATSDPRDTQETQYF.

The chain uses TRBV12-3 or TRBV12-4 and TRBJ2-1; 11 bases fit TRBD2. This CDR3 contains 15 residues. J lost 2 bases, V lost 6 bases, and 3 bases had no gene match. This CDR3 is CASRIAGGTYNEQFF. For the CDR3, the DNA is TGTGCCAGCAGAATAGCGGGAGGGACCTACAATGAGCAGTTCTTC.

This clonotype was counted a single time. The V call is TRBV5-5, the J call TRBJ1-1, with 8 bases fitting TRBD1. The CDR3 loop spans 15 amino acids. In germline, CDR1 is SGHKS, CDR2 YYEKEE (reference sequence). The J segment lost 4 bases and the V segment lost 2 bases, leaving 7 bases of the junction unmatched. This CDR3 is CASSFNRGRATEAFF. The CDR3 bases are TGTGCCAGCAGCTTCAACAGGGGGAGGGCCACTGAAGCTTTCTTT.

This clonotype was detected ten times or more. The chain couples TRBV6-2 or TRBV6-3 to TRBJ2-7; 7 nucleotides agree with TRBD2. The CDR3 length is 12 residues. After removal of 5 bases from V and 4 bases from J, the junction contained 2 bases not matched to a gene. The germline V gene encodes CDR1 MNHEY and CDR2 SVGEGT. The CDR3 is CASSRAGYEQYV. CDR3 nucleotide sequence: TGTGCCAGCAGTAGAGCGGGATACGAGCAGTACGTC.